Following are 9 T cell receptor beta chains from one sample sequenced in a study of beta chain features in type 1 diabetes. Of the isolated RNA, all was reverse transcribed, and so the sequenced material was expressed TCRB transcripts. Only in-frame clones appear in the TCRdb table, and some are missing; sequencing was by immunoSEQ multiplex PCR. This sample has 300,000 to 350,000 clones, with 8% found just once. The material sequenced was central memory CD4+ T cells from blood. These receptors came from a woman between 18 and 29 years old in good health.

The CDR3 reads CASSALDVSWQYF. CDR3 sequence (DNA): TGTGCCAGCAGCGCCTTGGACGTATCGTGGCAGTACTTC. The genes are TRBV9 and TRBJ2-7; the D is unclear. From germline, CDR1 is SGDLS and CDR2 YYNGEE. There are 13 residues in the CDR3. With 3 bases removed from V and 9 bases from J, the gap between germline ends came to 16 bases.

This clone has just a few counts. The chain couples TRBV14 to TRBJ2-7, with 11 bases lining up with TRBD1. V shed 4 bases and J 3 bases; nucleotides not matched to a gene: 11. Germline CDR1 and CDR2: SGHDN and FVKESK. The CDR3 has 17 residues. As DNA, the CDR3 is TGTGCCAGCAGCCGCGGGACAGGGGGTAATTTCGGCTACGAGCAGTACTTC. It specifies CASSRGTGGNFGYEQYF.

This clone was seen more than once but under ten times. The chain combines TRBV2 with TRBJ1-2, with D perhaps matching TRBD1 (5 bases). Trimming shortened V by 8 bases and J by 0 bases, and 22 bases separated the two germline ends. The germline CDR1 and CDR2 sequences are SNHLY and FYNNEI. The CDR3 is made up of 17 amino acids. CDR3 in amino acids: CASDGGSGQLTNYGYTF. DNA of the CDR3: TGTGCCAGCGATGGTGGTAGTGGACAACTCACTAACTATGGCTACACCTTC.

The sample holds many counts of this clone. This rearrangement joins TRBV28 to TRBJ1-1; 9 bases are shared with TRBD1. V lost 6 bases to trimming and J lost 11 bases; unmatched junction nucleotides: 13. This CDR3 has 14 amino acids. From germline, CDR1 is MDHEN and CDR2 SYDVKM. The CDR3 coding sequence is TGTGCCAGCAGCCAGGGAGGGACAGGGCAAGCGGCTTTCTTT. As protein: CASSQGGTGQAAFF.

This clone has more than one count but fewer than ten. V usage is TRBV9 and J usage is TRBJ2-7, with 7 bases lining up with TRBD2. V was pared by 4 bases and J by 9 bases, with 19 bases of the junction left unmatched. Germline V gene lookup returns CDR1 SGDLS and CDR2 YYNGEE. This CDR3 comprises 16 residues. The CDR3, as DNA: TGTGCCAGCAGCTCTCAAGCCTCGGGACTACCCATACGGCAGTACTTC. This translates into CASSSQASGLPIRQYF.

J is TRBJ2-5 and V is TRBV6-5; 11 bases line up with TRBD2. Germline V gene sequence: CDR1 MNHEY, CDR2 SVGAGI. The CDR3 has 14 residues. V lost 5 bases and J lost 4; bases outside the gene matches: 3. CDR3 protein: CASSQGTSGETQYF. CDR3 coding DNA: TGTGCCAGCAGTCAAGGGACTAGCGGAGAGACCCAGTACTTC.

This clone was counted at least ten times. The gene calls are TRBV7-6 and TRBJ2-1; TRBD2 agrees at 8 bases. Germline assignment: CDR1 SGHVS and CDR2 FNYEAQ. The CDR3 runs to 17 residues. Trimming took 2 bases from V and 0 from J; bases not matched to a gene: 6. The CDR3 DNA is TGTGCCAGCAGCTTACTACTAGCGGAGGGCTCCTACAATGAGCAGTTCTTC. Amino acid sequence: CASSLLLAEGSYNEQFF.

The gene calls are TRBV6-1 and TRBJ2-1; D is perhaps TRBD2 (6 bases). V lost 9 bases to trimming and J lost 9 bases, with 12 bases between them. In germline, CDR1 is MNHNS, CDR2 SASEGT. This CDR3 has 11 amino acids. CDR3 bases: TGTGCCAGTGAGCGGGTTTCTGAGCAGTTCTTC. This translates into CASERVSEQFF.

This clone was observed a few times. The chain couples TRBV7-8 to TRBJ1-1, with D maybe TRBD1 (5 bases). Between the trimmed V and J ends, which lost 1 base and 4 bases, there was a span of 13 bases. Per the germline V gene, CDR1 is SGHVS and CDR2 is FQNEAQ. CDR3 length equals 15 residues. The DNA of the CDR3 is TGTGCCAGCAGCTTAGTGCAGGGTGGGGTCACTGAAGCTTTCTTT. It specifies CASSLVQGGVTEAFF.